Shown below are 23 T cell receptor beta chains from a single sample sequenced in a study of regulatory T cells in long-lasting Graves disease. Stated time point: newly diagnosed GD, antithyroid drugs for less than 3 months. From RNA extracted from PBMCs, the TCR library was made. Combining iRepertoire HTBI primers with Arm-PCR of CDR3 regions, the authors built TCR beta libraries. TCRdb itself ran the multiplex PCR reads through MiXCR, one entry per CDR3 protein. The sample yields 200,000 to 250,000 distinct CDR3 sequences, 15% to 20% seen once. The material sequenced was peripheral blood mononuclear cells (PBMCs), taken at new diagnosis, from a patient treated with antithyroid drugs. The receptors derive from a female donor with Graves disease.

Ten or more counts support this clonotype. The CDR3 spells CASSLLTYQETQYF. As DNA, the CDR3 is TGTGCCAGCAGTTTACTTACGTACCAAGAGACCCAGTACTTC. This rearrangement joins TRBV27 to TRBJ2-5; D unclear. The V gene lost 2 bases and the J gene lost 0 bases, with 7 bases spanning the gap. The length of the CDR3 is 14 residues. Germline V lookup: CDR1 MNHEY, CDR2 SMNVEV (reference sequence).

Many counts were recorded for this clonotype. In nucleotides, the CDR3 is TGTGCCAGCAGTGATTCCTGGAACACTGAAGCTTTCTTT. Amino acids: CASSDSWNTEAFF. V is TRBV2 and J is TRBJ1-1; no reliable D call. V lost 3 bases to trimming and J lost 1 base, with 6 bases between them. This CDR3 has 13 residues. Germline V gives CDR1 SNHLY, CDR2 FYNNEI. Combining the CDR3 with reference TRBV2 and TRBJ1-1 gives the whole variable domain EPEVTQTPSHQVTQMGQEVILRCVPISNHLYFYWYRQILGQKVEFLVSFYNNEISEKSEIFDDQFSVERPDGSNFTLKIRSTKLEDSAMYFCASSDSWNTEAFFGQGTRLTVV.

The rearrangement links TRBV4-1 to TRBJ1-4; D is perhaps TRBD1 (5 bases). CDR1 and CDR2 from the germline V gene are MGHRA and YSYEKL. V was pared by 1 base and J by 7 bases, with 7 bases between. There are 13 residues in the CDR3. The CDR3: CASSQVGGEKLFF. The DNA for the CDR3 is TGCGCCAGCAGCCAAGTCGGGGGTGAAAAACTGTTTTTT.

This clonotype was detected ten times or more. The rearrangement uses TRBV7-9 and TRBJ2-1; 7 bases line up with TRBD2. V shed 11 bases, J shed 8 bases, and the junction held 6 bases outside the gene matches. The germline CDR1 and CDR2 sequences are SEHNR and FQNEAQ (reference sequence). The CDR3 spans 11 residues. CDR3 amino acids: CAGAGRDEQFF. CDR3 in DNA: TGTGCCGGCGCGGGGAGGGATGAGCAGTTCTTC.

This clonotype was picked up many times. The chain is built from TRBV20-1 and TRBJ2-1, with 13 bases aligning to TRBD2. Germline CDR1 and CDR2: DFQATT and SNEGSKA (reference sequence). The CDR3 has 15 residues. With V trimmed by 5 bases and J by 8 bases, 9 bases remained unmatched. CDR3 bases: TGCAGTGCTTGGACTAGCGGGAGACGTGCAGATGAGCAGTTCTTC. Translated: CSAWTSGRRADEQFF.

This clonotype was seen ten or more times. V gene TRBV24-1 combines with J gene TRBJ2-5; 13 bases match TRBD2. Trimming cost V 4 bases and J 2 bases; bases outside gene matches: 6. This CDR3 contains 17 residues. Germline V CDR1 and CDR2: KGHDR, SFDVKD. The CDR3 spells CATSDPGLAGEQETQYF. The CDR3 DNA reads TGTGCCACCAGTGACCCCGGACTAGCGGGAGAACAAGAGACCCAGTACTTC.

This clonotype was counted a few times. The DNA of the CDR3 is TGTGCCAGCAGTGGAGGGGCCCCTGGAAACACCATATATTTT. It codes for CASSGGAPGNTIYF. This chain joins TRBV7-9 and TRBJ1-3, with TRBD1 as a possible D gene (5 bases). Trimming pared 6 bases from V and 2 bases from J, leaving 11 bases between. CDR1 is SEHNR and CDR2 is FQNEAQ in the germline V gene (reference sequence). This CDR3 is 14 amino acids long.

In this sample, this clonotype turned up a few times. CDR3 protein: CAISESGAASNTEAFF. CDR3 sequence (DNA): TGTGCCATCAGTGAGTCTGGGGCGGCGTCGAACACTGAAGCTTTCTTT. This sequence joins TRBV10-3 and TRBJ1-1; D possibly corresponds to TRBD1 (5 bases). This CDR3 region has 16 residues. The V end lost 0 bases, the J end lost 1 base, and 12 bases lay between the germline ends. The germline V gene has CDR1 ENHRY and CDR2 SYGVKD.

This clonotype has at least ten counts. The chain carries TRBV7-3 and TRBJ2-1, with TRBD1 identical over 10 bases. The germline V gene has CDR1 SGHTA and CDR2 FQGTGA. J lost 4 bases, V lost 4 bases, and 7 bases had no gene match. The CDR3 has 16 amino acids. The CDR3 protein is CASSWTGGLGYNEQFF. Here the CDR3 DNA reads TGTGCCAGCAGCTGGACAGGGGGTTTAGGTTACAATGAGCAGTTCTTC.

This clonotype was counted many times. DNA for the CDR3: TGTGCCAGCAGGGACCTAGCGGGCCACGAGCAGTACTTC. It translates to CASRDLAGHEQYF. V is TRBV27 and J is TRBJ2-7; TRBD2 aligns across 8 bases. The germline V gene encodes CDR1 MNHEY and CDR2 SMNVEV (reference sequence). Trimming at V came to 6 bases and at J to 5 bases, leaving 6 bases not matched to a gene. CDR3 size: 13 residues.

This clonotype occurred many times. The gene calls are TRBV29-1 and TRBJ2-2; no reliable D call. The length of the CDR3 is 13 residues. Per the germline V gene, CDR1 is SQVTM and CDR2 is ANQGSEA. Deletions cut 4 bases from V and 3 bases from J, with 9 bases between. This CDR3 is CSVGQADTGELFF. The DNA of the CDR3 is TGCAGCGTTGGGCAGGCGGACACCGGGGAGCTGTTTTTT.

This clonotype occurred many times. The chain is built from TRBV5-1 and TRBJ1-4; the D gene is possibly TRBD1 (6 bases). Germline V gene lookup returns CDR1 SGHRS and CDR2 YFSETQ. Trimming removed 4 bases from V and 7 bases from J, with 14 bases in between. This CDR3 spans 14 amino acids. This CDR3 reads CASSGTNRGEKLFF. The CDR3, as DNA: TGCGCCAGCAGCGGGACAAACCGGGGTGAAAAACTGTTTTTT.

In this sample, this clonotype turned up many times. V gene TRBV19 combines with J gene TRBJ1-2; D call uncertain. The CDR3 sequence is 12 residues long. V lost 4 bases and J 4 bases, leaving 7 bases between the germline ends. The germline gives CDR1 LNHDA, CDR2 SQIVND (reference sequence). The CDR3 is CASSKQSYGYTF. CDR3 nucleotides: TGTGCCAGTAGTAAACAGTCCTATGGCTACACCTTC. Full variable domain (outside the CDR3, taken from reference TRBV19 and TRBJ1-2): DGGITQSPKYLFRKEGQNVTLSCEQNLNHDAMYWYRQDPGQGLRLIYYSQIVNDFQKGDIAEGYSVSREKKESFPLTVTSAQKNPTAFYLCASSKQSYGYTFGSGTRLTVV.

This clonotype has a count of ten or more. V gene TRBV5-1 combines with J gene TRBJ2-3; no clear D. V lost 4 bases to trimming and J lost 4 bases, with 13 bases between them. This CDR3 contains 14 residues. Germline V gene lookup returns CDR1 SGHRS and CDR2 YFSETQ. This chain's CDR3 is CASSPRLPSDTQYF. CDR3 in DNA: TGCGCCAGCAGCCCGAGGCTTCCATCAGATACGCAGTATTTT.

J is TRBJ1-2 and V is TRBV12-3 or TRBV12-4, with D hard to call. Trimming took 3 bases from V and 8 from J, leaving 13 bases between them. The CDR3 is made up of 13 amino acids. This chain's CDR3 is CASSLSEGGGYTF. The DNA of the CDR3 is TGTGCCAGCAGTTTGAGTGAGGGTGGGGGCTACACCTTC.

This clonotype was seen repeatedly, ten times or more. CDR3 DNA: TGCAGTGCTAAGGCTGACCGGGACAGGTATACCACTGAAGCTTTCTTT. It yields the protein CSAKADRDRYTTEAFF. This sequence joins TRBV20-1 and TRBJ1-1, with 8 bases that match TRBD1. Germline values: CDR1 DFQATT, CDR2 SNEGSKA (reference sequence). This CDR3 contains 16 residues. The J segment lost 4 bases and the V segment lost 4 bases, leaving 14 bases of the junction unmatched.

The chain joins TRBV11-3 to TRBJ1-3; D unresolved. CDR1 is SGHNT, CDR2 YENEEA, per germline. The CDR3 covers 16 residues. Deletions cut 1 base from V and 0 bases from J, with 10 bases between. DNA of the CDR3: TGTGCCAGCAGCTTAGTGCGGAGTAGCTCTGGAAACACCATATATTTT. Translating gives CASSLVRSSSGNTIYF.

Comments on this clonotype: Here the CDR3 omits its conserved ending phenylalanine or tryptophan, so a read error is the likely source. The DNA of the CDR3 is TGTGCCAGCAGCCGGCCGGGGACCCCCGGTGAGCAGTTCTCC. Protein: CASSRPGTPGEQFS. V gene TRBV5-4 combines with J gene TRBJ2-1, with D perhaps matching TRBD1 or TRBD2 (5 bases each). The V end was cut by 4 bases, the J end by 9 bases, with 17 bases between. The germline gives CDR1 SGHNT, CDR2 YYREEE (reference sequence). This CDR3 is 14 amino acids long.

This clonotype was seen only a few times. One end of the junction fails to match germline, which may point to a read error. The chain couples TRBV10-1 to TRBJ1-4, with a possible D match to TRBD1 (5 bases). This CDR3 comprises 16 residues. Germline CDR1 WNHNN, CDR2 SYGVQD (reference sequence). CDR3 nucleotide sequence: TGCGCCAGCAGTGAGTCGGTCGGGGGACGAAATGAAGAACTGTTTTTT. It translates to CASSESVGGRNEELFF.

The rearrangement joins TRBV20-1 to TRBJ2-2; 8 positions match TRBD2. The junction had 5 bases not matched to a gene; V was cut back by 3 bases and J by 2 bases. CDR1 DFQATT and CDR2 SNEGSKA come from the germline V gene (reference sequence). The CDR3 runs to 15 residues. CDR3 coding DNA: TGCAGTGCTAGGCGGGGACTAGTCAACACCGGGGAGCTGTTTTTT. Protein: CSARRGLVNTGELFF.

This clonotype appeared many times. The chain recombines TRBV20-1 with TRBJ2-1; 9 nucleotides agree with TRBD2. V dropped 1 base and J dropped 1; count of bases not matched to a gene: 2. CDR1 is DFQATT and CDR2 is SNEGSKA in the germline V gene (reference sequence). This CDR3 is built from 15 residues. This CDR3 is CSARGAGGSYNEQFF. The DNA of the CDR3 is TGCAGTGCTAGAGGGGCGGGAGGGTCCTACAATGAGCAGTTCTTC.

This clonotype was seen more than once but under ten times. The J gene is TRBJ2-5, the V gene TRBV20-1; TRBD1 or TRBD2 may be the D gene (6 bases each). The CDR3 length is 16 residues. The V and J ends lost 0 bases and 0 bases respectively, with 14 bases between them. Germline V CDR1 and CDR2: DFQATT, SNEGSKA (reference sequence). Written as DNA, the CDR3 is TGCAGTGCTAGAGAGAGGAGGGGGGCTCACCAAGAGACCCAGTACTTC. Translated, it gives CSARERRGAHQETQYF.

In its sample, this clonotype was seen many times. The V call is TRBV2, the J call TRBJ1-2; the D gene is possibly TRBD1 (6 bases). V was pared by 2 bases and J by 10 bases, with 14 bases between. The CDR3 has 13 residues. CDR1 and CDR2 from the germline V gene are SNHLY and FYNNEI. CDR3 protein: CASSEQQGKVYTF. CDR3 bases: TGTGCCAGCAGTGAACAACAGGGCAAAGTCTACACCTTC.